A single sample gave rise to the 7 T cell receptor beta chains below, sequenced in a study of blood T cell repertoires in COVID-19. The repertoire was sequenced with immunoSEQ multiplex PCR; TCRdb's copy has only in-frame clones and lacks some. The profile shows about 170,000 clones, roughly 80% of them singletons. The sequencing input was peripheral blood. Receptors originate from a man aged 65 to 85 with active or convalescent COVID-19.

A word on this clone: The junction shows a germline mismatch at one end, possibly a read error. CDR3 sequence reads: CSASRDSHEQYF. The CDR3 DNA reads as TGCAGTGCTAGTCGTGACTCCCACGAGCAGTACTTC. The V call is TRBV20-1, the J call TRBJ2-7; D is uncertain. The CDR3 has 12 amino acids. Per the germline V gene, CDR1 is DFQATT and CDR2 is SNEGSKA (reference sequence).

J is TRBJ1-2 and V is TRBV6-5; 7 bases map to TRBD1. The CDR3 contains 14 residues. J was trimmed by 4 bases and V by 5 bases; bases with no gene match: 7. Germline lookup yields CDR1 MNHEY and CDR2 SVGAGI. CDR3 DNA: TGTGCCAGCAGTCAAAGGGGACAGCTCTATGGCTACACCTTC. It encodes CASSQRGQLYGYTF.

The chain carries TRBV5-6 and TRBJ2-7; D is unresolved. CDR1 and CDR2 (germline): SGHDT, YYEEEE. Trimming removed 1 base from V and 2 bases from J, with 7 bases in between. The CDR3 spans 13 residues. CDR3 in DNA: TGTGCCAGCAGCTTGAATTTAGCCTACGAGCAGTACTTC. Residues: CASSLNLAYEQYF.

The V and J genes are TRBV27 and TRBJ1-5; 8 nucleotides agree with TRBD1. CDR3 length equals 15 residues. CDR1 and CDR2 (germline): MNHEY, SMNVEV (reference sequence). V was pared by 4 bases and J by 7 bases, with 9 bases of the junction left unmatched. CDR3 coding DNA: TGTGCCAGCAGTTCGGACAGGGCGTCCCGACAGCCCCAGCATTTT. Its protein product is CASSSDRASRQPQHF.

This chain joins TRBV5-6 and TRBJ2-2; 7 bases agree with TRBD1. This CDR3 comprises 13 residues. V dropped 6 bases and J dropped 5; count of bases not matched to a gene: 4. Germline V gene data show CDR1 as SGHDT and CDR2 as YYEEEE. Here the CDR3 DNA reads TGTGCCAGCACCCCACAGGGGACCGGGGAGCTGTTTTTT. It specifies CASTPQGTGELFF.

CDR3 residues: CASSLGDQAVVGYTF. CDR3 DNA: TGCGCCAGCAGCTTGGGCGACCAGGCCGTGGTGGGCTACACCTTC. V gene TRBV5-1 combines with J gene TRBJ1-2; no reliable D call. Germline lookup yields CDR1 SGHRS and CDR2 YFSETQ. Trimming shortened V by 0 bases and J by 8 bases, and 17 bases separated the two germline ends. The CDR3 is made up of 15 amino acids.

The chain has TRBV2 and TRBJ1-5; D gene ambiguous. Trimming shortened V by 8 bases and J by 2 bases, and 19 bases separated the two germline ends. Germline values: CDR1 SNHLY, CDR2 FYNNEI. The CDR3 is 16 amino acids. CDR3 amino acids: CASGLMQKEGNQPQHF. In DNA, the CDR3 is TGTGCCAGCGGACTTATGCAGAAAGAAGGCAATCAGCCCCAGCATTTT. Together with reference TRBV2 and TRBJ1-5, the CDR3 gives the full variable domain: EPEVTQTPSHQVTQMGQEVILRCVPISNHLYFYWYRQILGQKVEFLVSFYNNEISEKSEIFDDQFSVERPDGSNFTLKIRSTKLEDSAMYFCASGLMQKEGNQPQHFGDGTRLSIL.